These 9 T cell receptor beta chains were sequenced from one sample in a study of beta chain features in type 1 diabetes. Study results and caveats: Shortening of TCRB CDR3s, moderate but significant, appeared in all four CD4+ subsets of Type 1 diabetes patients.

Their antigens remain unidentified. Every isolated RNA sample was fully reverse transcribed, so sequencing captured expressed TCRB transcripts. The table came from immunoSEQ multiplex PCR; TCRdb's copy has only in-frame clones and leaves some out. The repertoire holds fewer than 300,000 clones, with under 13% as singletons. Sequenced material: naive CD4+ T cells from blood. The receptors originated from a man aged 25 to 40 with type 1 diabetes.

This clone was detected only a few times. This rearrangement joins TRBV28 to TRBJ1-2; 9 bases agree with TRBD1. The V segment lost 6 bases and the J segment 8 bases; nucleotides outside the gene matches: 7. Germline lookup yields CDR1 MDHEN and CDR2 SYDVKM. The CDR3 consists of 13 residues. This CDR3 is CASSLTGGLGYTF. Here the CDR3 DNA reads TGTGCCAGCAGCTTGACAGGGGGTTTGGGCTACACCTTC.

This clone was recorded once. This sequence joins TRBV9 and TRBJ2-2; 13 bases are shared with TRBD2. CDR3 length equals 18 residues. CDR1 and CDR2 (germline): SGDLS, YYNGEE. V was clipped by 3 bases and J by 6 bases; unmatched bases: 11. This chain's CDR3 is CASSDRLAGGTGAGELFF. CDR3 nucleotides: TGTGCCAGCAGCGACCGACTAGCGGGGGGAACCGGGGCCGGGGAGCTGTTTTTT.

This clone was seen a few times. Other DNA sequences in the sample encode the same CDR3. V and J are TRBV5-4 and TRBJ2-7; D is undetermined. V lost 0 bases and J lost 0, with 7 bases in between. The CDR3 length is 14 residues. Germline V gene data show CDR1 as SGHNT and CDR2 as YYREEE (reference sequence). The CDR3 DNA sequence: TGTGCCAGCAGCTTGGATCGCAGCTCCTACGAGCAGTACTTC. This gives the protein CASSLDRSSYEQYF.

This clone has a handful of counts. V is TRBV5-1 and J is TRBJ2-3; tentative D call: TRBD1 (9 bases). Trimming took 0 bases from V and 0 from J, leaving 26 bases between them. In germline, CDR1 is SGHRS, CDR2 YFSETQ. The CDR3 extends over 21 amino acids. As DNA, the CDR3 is TGCGCCAGCAGCTTGGGGCCGGGACAGGGTATCCAGCGGGGGAGCACAGATACGCAGTATTTT. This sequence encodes CASSLGPGQGIQRGSTDTQYF.

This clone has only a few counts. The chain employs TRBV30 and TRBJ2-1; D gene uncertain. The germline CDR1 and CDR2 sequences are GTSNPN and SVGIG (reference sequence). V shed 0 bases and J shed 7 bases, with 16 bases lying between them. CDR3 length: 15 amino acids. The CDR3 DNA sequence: TGTGCCTGGAGTGTAGGCAGCGCCTTTGGGAATGAGCAGTTCTTC. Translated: CAWSVGSAFGNEQFF.

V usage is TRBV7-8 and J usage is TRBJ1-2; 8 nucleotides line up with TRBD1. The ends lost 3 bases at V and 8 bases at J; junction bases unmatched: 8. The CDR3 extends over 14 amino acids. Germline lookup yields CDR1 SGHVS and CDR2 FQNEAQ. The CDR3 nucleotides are TGTGCCAGCAGCTTTCAGGACAGGGTTGGAGGCTACACCTTC. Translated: CASSFQDRVGGYTF.

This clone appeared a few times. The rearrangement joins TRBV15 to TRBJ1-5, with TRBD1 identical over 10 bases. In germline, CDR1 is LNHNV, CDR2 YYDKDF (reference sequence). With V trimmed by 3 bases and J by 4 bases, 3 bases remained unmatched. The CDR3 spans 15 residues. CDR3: CATSSRDRGNQPQHF. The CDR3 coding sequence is TGTGCCACCAGCAGCCGGGACAGGGGAAATCAGCCCCAGCATTTT.

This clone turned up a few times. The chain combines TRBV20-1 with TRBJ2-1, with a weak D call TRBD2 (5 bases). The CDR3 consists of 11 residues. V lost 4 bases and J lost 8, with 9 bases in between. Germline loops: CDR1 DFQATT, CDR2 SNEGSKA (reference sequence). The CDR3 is CSAIAYDEQFF. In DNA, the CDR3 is TGCAGTGCTATAGCGTACGATGAGCAGTTCTTC.

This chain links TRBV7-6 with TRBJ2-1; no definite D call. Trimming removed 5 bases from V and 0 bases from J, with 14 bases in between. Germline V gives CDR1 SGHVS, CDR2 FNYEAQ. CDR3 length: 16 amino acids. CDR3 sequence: CASSPLSSFSYNEQFF. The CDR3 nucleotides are TGTGCCAGCAGCCCCCTGTCGTCGTTCTCCTACAATGAGCAGTTCTTC.